This T cell receptor beta chain appears in the sequencing data of a study of blood T cell repertoires in COVID-19. About the research overall: The United States, Italy and Spain supplied acute and convalescent COVID-19 samples. From T cells, B-cell-depleted T cells, or PBMCs came the material, which was cDNA or gDNA.

The trim removed 4 bases at V and 3 bases at J, leaving 9 bases unmatched. Germline CDR1 SGHTS, CDR2 YDEGEE. The CDR3 has 15 amino acids. The table lists this clone with a count of one. As processed by the authors: Amplification of reference gene primers was used by the study to estimate nucleated cell counts. Sequenced by immunoSEQ multiplex PCR; TCRdb stores in-frame clones only, minus some. V and J calls and clone size come straight from that table; D and trimming were deduced from the DNA. The sample holds tens of thousands of clones, about 84% seen once. The chain uses TRBV5-8 and TRBJ2-7; 8 bases match TRBD2. This receptor was obtained from a man between 45 and 60 years old with active or convalescent COVID-19. Sequenced sample: peripheral blood. The CDR3, as DNA: TGTGCCAGCAGCCCGAGCGGGAGTGGGAGCTACGAGCAGTACTTC. Encoded protein: CASSPSGSGSYEQYF.